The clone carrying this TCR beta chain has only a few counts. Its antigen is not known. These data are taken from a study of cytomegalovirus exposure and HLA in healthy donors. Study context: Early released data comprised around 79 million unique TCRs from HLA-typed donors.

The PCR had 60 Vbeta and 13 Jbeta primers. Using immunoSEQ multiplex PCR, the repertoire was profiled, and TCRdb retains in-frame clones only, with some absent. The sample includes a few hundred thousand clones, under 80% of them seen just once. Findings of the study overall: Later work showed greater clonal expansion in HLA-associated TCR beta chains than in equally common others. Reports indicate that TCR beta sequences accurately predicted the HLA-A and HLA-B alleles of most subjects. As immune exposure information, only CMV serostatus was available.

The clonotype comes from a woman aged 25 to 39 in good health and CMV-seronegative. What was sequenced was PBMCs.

Here the CDR3 reads CASSPSHSGGLSYEQYF. The CDR3 DNA is TGTGCCAGCTCTCCCTCCCATAGCGGGGGCCTCTCCTACGAGCAGTACTTC. V gene TRBV18 combines with J gene TRBJ2-7; TRBD2 matches at 9 bases. Germline CDR1 is KGHSH and CDR2 is LQKENI. V shed 6 bases and J 0 bases; nucleotides not matched to a gene: 12. The CDR3 runs to 17 residues.